The rows below give T cell receptor beta chains drawn from one sample of a study of blood T cell repertoires in COVID-19. The repertoire was sequenced with immunoSEQ multiplex PCR; TCRdb's copy has only in-frame clones and lacks some. Found here are about 180,000 clones, about 80% of them singletons; the top ten hold around 14%. The sequencing sample was made of PBMCs or T cells enriched from blood (not recorded which). All receptors derive from a man in his 60s who had been exposed to COVID-19. The CDR3 runs from the conserved cysteine through the conserved F or W. A D gene is named only where the DNA matches it firmly. Expanded clones are given a class, and other clones once, few, many or no size at all.

V: TRBV5-4; D: TRBD2; size: -; J: TRBJ2-2; DNA: TGTGCCAGCAGTGCGGGACTACTTAGCACCGGGGAGCTGTTTTTT; CDR3: CASSAGLLSTGELFF
V: TRBV5-1; D: -; size: few; J: TRBJ1-2; DNA: TGCGCCAGCAGCTTGGATAGCAGTACCCCTATTGGCTACACCTTC; CDR3: CASSLDSSTPIGYTF
V: TRBV30; D: -; size: -; J: TRBJ2-1; DNA: TGTGCCTGGAGTGTAGACAGGACAGTCTTC; CDR3: CAWSVDRTVF
V: TRBV5-1; D: -; size: -; J: TRBJ2-3; DNA: TGCGCCAGCAGCTTAAGGGGAATGGGCACAGATACGCAGTATTTT; CDR3: CASSLRGMGTDTQYF
V: TRBV7-9; D: TRBD2; size: -; J: TRBJ2-1; DNA: TGTGCCAGCAGCTTACGTAGCGGGAGGATCAATGAGCAGTTCTTC; CDR3: CASSLRSGRINEQFF
V: TRBV24-1; D: -; size: -; J: TRBJ2-5; DNA: TGTGCCACCAGTGATTTGGCGGAGACCCAGTACTTC; CDR3: CATSDLAETQYF
V: TRBV15; D: TRBD1; size: -; J: TRBJ2-7; DNA: TGTGCCACCAGCAGAGGACCAGGGGGCGACTACGAGCAGTACTTC; CDR3: CATSRGPGGDYEQYF
V: TRBV15; D: TRBD2; size: -; J: TRBJ2-2; DNA: TGTGCCACCCATTGGGTGGGAGGGCCCAGCGTCACCGGGGAGCTGTTTTTT; CDR3: CATHWVGGPSVTGELFF
V: TRBV12-3/TRBV12-4; D: -; size: once; J: TRBJ1-5; DNA: TGTGCCAGCAGTTTGTCAGGCAATCAGCCCCAGCATTTT; CDR3: CASSLSGNQPQHF
V: TRBV18; D: -; size: -; J: TRBJ2-7; DNA: TGTGCCAGCTCACCACTCTCGGTGCTTGGACTGGGTTCCAGCTCCTACGAGCAGTACTTC; CDR3: CASSPLSVLGLGSSSYEQYF
V: TRBV9; D: -; size: once; J: TRBJ1-3; DNA: TGTGCCAGCAGCACAGATCCACAGGGAGGGTTACGAAACACCATATATTTT; CDR3: CASSTDPQGGLRNTIYF
V: TRBV7-8; D: -; size: -; J: TRBJ1-5; DNA: TGTGCCAGCAGCTTAGCTGTTCTACGGGGAACTGTCTCGGATCAGCCCCAGCATTTT; CDR3: CASSLAVLRGTVSDQPQHF
V: TRBV28; D: TRBD1; size: -; J: TRBJ1-1; DNA: TGTGCCAGCAGTTCATCCGGACAGGGAGGAACTGAAGCTTTCTTT; CDR3: CASSSSGQGGTEAFF
V: TRBV24-1; D: -; size: -; J: TRBJ1-2; DNA: TGTGCCACCTCAAGAGGGCTTAACTATGGCTACACCTTC; CDR3: CATSRGLNYGYTF
V: TRBV7-9; D: -; size: once; J: TRBJ1-1; DNA: TGTGCCAGCAGCTTAGCGAGGCAGGGTAATGAAGCTTTCTTT; CDR3: CASSLARQGNEAFF
V: TRBV2; D: -; size: -; J: TRBJ2-1; DNA: TGTGCCAGCAGTGATGGTCAGGCCGGGAGGTCAGGGGACAATGAGCAGTTCTTC; CDR3: CASSDGQAGRSGDNEQFF
V: TRBV27; D: TRBD1; size: -; J: TRBJ2-7; DNA: TGTGCCAGCAGTTGGAAACCCACAGGGGACGAGCAGTACTTC; CDR3: CASSWKPTGDEQYF
V: TRBV9; D: TRBD2; size: -; J: TRBJ2-1; DNA: TGTGCCAGCAGCGTAGGCCCCGCCCAAATAGCGGGAGCGGCCTACAATGAGCAGTTCTTC; CDR3: CASSVGPAQIAGAAYNEQFF
V: TRBV27; D: -; size: -; J: TRBJ1-2; DNA: TGTGCCAGCAGTTTATCTGGGGGGGGTGGCTACACCTTC; CDR3: CASSLSGGGGYTF
V: TRBV5-1; D: TRBD1; size: few; J: TRBJ1-1; DNA: TGCGCCAGCAGCGGAACAGGGGTTGCTGAAGCTTTCTTT; CDR3: CASSGTGVAEAFF
V: TRBV7-9; D: -; size: -; J: TRBJ2-5; DNA: TGTGCCAGCAGATCCGAGGGCAGCGAGACCCAGTACTTC; CDR3: CASRSEGSETQYF
V: TRBV29-1; D: -; size: -; J: TRBJ2-1; DNA: TGCAGCGTCTTGCCGGGACTCGAGCAGTTCTTC; CDR3: CSVLPGLEQFF
V: TRBV28; D: -; size: -; J: TRBJ2-1; DNA: TGTGCCAGCAGTACCTACGAGAAGTCCTACAATGAGCAGTTCTTC; CDR3: CASSTYEKSYNEQFF
V: TRBV9; D: -; size: -; J: TRBJ2-3; DNA: TGTGCCAGCAGCGTAGGCGCCCTCACAGATACGCAGTATTTT; CDR3: CASSVGALTDTQYF
V: TRBV18; D: TRBD2; size: -; J: TRBJ2-5; DNA: TGTGCCAGCTCACCGACTAGCGGGAGGGAGACCCAGTACTTC; CDR3: CASSPTSGRETQYF